The 5 T cell receptor beta chains given below trace back to one sample, sequenced in a study of blood T cell repertoires in COVID-19. Using immunoSEQ multiplex PCR, the repertoire was profiled, and TCRdb retains in-frame clones only, with some absent. The data contain about 180,000 clones, around three quarters of them seen just once; the ten biggest clones take up about 6.8%. Sequencing was carried out using peripheral blood. The receptors were sampled from an older man with active or convalescent COVID-19.

The chain links TRBV27 to TRBJ1-4, with a weak D call TRBD1 (6 bases). Trimming shortened V by 3 bases and J by 3 bases, and 11 bases separated the two germline ends. The CDR3 has 15 amino acids. Germline assignment: CDR1 MNHEY and CDR2 SMNVEV (reference sequence). The CDR3 loop reads CASSFWGRPNEKLFF. CDR3 in DNA: TGTGCCAGCAGTTTTTGGGGGCGCCCTAATGAAAAACTGTTTTTT.

The rearrangement uses TRBV18 and TRBJ2-7, with 8 bases matching TRBD1. Germline V gives CDR1 KGHSH, CDR2 LQKENI. With 0 bases clipped from V and 7 bases from J, the junction kept 5 bases outside the gene matches. The CDR3 has 14 amino acids. CDR3 nucleotide sequence: TGTGCCAGCTCACCACCGGCCAGGGGGCGGGAGCAGTACTTC. Amino acid sequence: CASSPPARGREQYF. The complete variable domain, with remaining parts taken from reference TRBV18 and TRBJ2-7, reads NAGVMQNPRHLVRRRGQEARLRCSPMKGHSHVYWYRQLPEEGLKFMVYLQKENIIDESGMPKERFSAEFPKEGPSILRIQQVVRGDSAAYFCASSPPARGREQYFGPGTRLTVT.

V and J are TRBV10-1 and TRBJ2-1; no reliable D call. The CDR3 totals 13 residues. Per the germline V gene, CDR1 is WNHNN and CDR2 is SYGVQD (reference sequence). V gave up 6 bases and J gave up 8 bases, with 14 bases separating them. The CDR3 DNA reads TGCGCCAGCAGGGAATCTGGTAGCTATGAGCAGTTCTTC. Its protein product is CASRESGSYEQFF.

The DNA of the CDR3 is TGTGCCAGCAGCCAAAACAGGGTAGAAGCTTTCTTT. Protein sequence: CASSQNRVEAFF. The V call is TRBV7-8, the J call TRBJ1-1; the D gene is possibly TRBD1 (6 bases). Trimming took off 5 bases at V and 8 bases at J, with 12 bases between the two ends. Germline CDR1 SGHVS, CDR2 FQNEAQ. CDR3 length: 12 amino acids. The variable domain in full, completed from reference TRBV7-8 and TRBJ1-1, reads GAGVSQSPRYKVAKRGQDVALRCDPISGHVSLFWYQQALGQGPEFLTYFQNEAQLDKSGLPSDRFFAERPEGSVSTLKIQRTQQEDSAVYLCASSQNRVEAFFGQGTRLTVV.

The V gene is TRBV16, the J gene TRBJ1-2, with TRBD1 matching over 8 bases. This CDR3 spans 14 amino acids. Germline CDR1 reads KGHSY; CDR2 reads FQNENV. V dropped 1 base and J dropped 4; count of bases not matched to a gene: 2. The CDR3 region is CASSQYQGAYGYTF. The CDR3 coding sequence is TGTGCCAGCAGCCAATATCAGGGGGCCTATGGCTACACCTTC.